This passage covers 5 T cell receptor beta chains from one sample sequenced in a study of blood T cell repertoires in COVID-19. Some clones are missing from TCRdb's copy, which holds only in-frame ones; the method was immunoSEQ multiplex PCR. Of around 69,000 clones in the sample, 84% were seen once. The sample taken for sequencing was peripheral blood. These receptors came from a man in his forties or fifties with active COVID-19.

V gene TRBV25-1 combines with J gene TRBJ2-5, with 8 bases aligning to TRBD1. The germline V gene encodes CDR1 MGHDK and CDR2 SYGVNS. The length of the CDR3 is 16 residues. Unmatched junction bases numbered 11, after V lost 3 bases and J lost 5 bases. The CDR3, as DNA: TGTGCCAGCAGTGAGCTCGGACAGGGCTGGGTGGAGACCCAGTACTTC. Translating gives CASSELGQGWVETQYF. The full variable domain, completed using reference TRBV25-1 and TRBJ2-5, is EADIYQTPRYLVIGTGKKITLECSQTMGHDKMYWYQQDPGMELHLIHYSYGVNSTEKGDLSSESTVSRIRTEHFPLTLESARPSHTSQYLCASSELGQGWVETQYFGPGTRLLVL.

CDR3 sequence (DNA): TGTGCCAGCAGCTTAGCGGGACAACCGAACACCGGGGAGCTGTTTTTT. The encoded protein is CASSLAGQPNTGELFF. The chain has TRBV7-9 and TRBJ2-2; tentative D call: TRBD1 (6 bases). CDR3 length equals 16 residues. Trimming cost V 0 bases and J 0 bases, with 8 bases left between them. CDR1 SEHNR and CDR2 FQNEAQ come from the germline V gene (reference sequence).

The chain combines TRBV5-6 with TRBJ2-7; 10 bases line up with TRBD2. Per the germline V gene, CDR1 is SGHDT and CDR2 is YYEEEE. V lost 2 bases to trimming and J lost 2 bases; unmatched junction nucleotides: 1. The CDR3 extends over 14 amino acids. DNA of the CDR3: TGTGCCAGCAGCTTTAGCGGGGGGACCTACGAGCAGTACTTC. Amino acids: CASSFSGGTYEQYF.

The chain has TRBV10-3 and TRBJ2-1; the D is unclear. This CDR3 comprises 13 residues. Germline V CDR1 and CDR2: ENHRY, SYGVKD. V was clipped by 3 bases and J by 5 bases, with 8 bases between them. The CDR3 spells CAISDVRDNEQFF. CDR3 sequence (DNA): TGTGCCATCAGTGATGTCCGGGACAATGAGCAGTTCTTC.

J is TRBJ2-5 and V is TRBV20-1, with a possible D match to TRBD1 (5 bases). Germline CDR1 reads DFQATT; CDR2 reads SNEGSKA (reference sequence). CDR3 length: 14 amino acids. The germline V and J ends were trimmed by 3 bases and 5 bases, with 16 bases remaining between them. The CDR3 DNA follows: TGCAGTGCTAGTTGGGGCAGTACTCCGGAGACCCAGTACTTC. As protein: CSASWGSTPETQYF.